This T cell receptor (beta chain) was sequenced in a study of response to subunit inactivated influenza vaccine. Study-level points and caveats: The authors put forward the suggestion that each seasonal influenza vaccination may bring in only a limited number of new T cells.

This CDR3 has 13 amino acids. In germline, CDR1 is SGHDT, CDR2 YYEEEE. V shed 5 bases, J shed 5 bases, and the junction held 5 bases outside the gene matches. A note on this clonotype: Its target is unknown.

TCRdb redid the calling of the RT-PCR reads with MiXCR, one entry per CDR3 protein. The sample lists 610,000 or so distinct CDR3 sequences; 14% were seen once. The sequence derives from a man aged 45-60 years who received an inactivated influenza vaccine. The input for sequencing was PBMCs from blood, taken 11 to 12 days after vaccination. This chain connects TRBV5-6 to TRBJ2-5; 8 bases align to TRBD1. In nucleotides, the CDR3 is TGTGCCAGCAGGACAGGGGTAGGCGAGACCCAGTACTTC. Translation: CASRTGVGETQYF.